This section outlines one T cell receptor beta chain sequence together with its context. Its antigen is still unknown. This sample was included in a study of cytomegalovirus exposure and HLA in healthy donors. Study-wide context: About 83 million unique TCRs from HLA-typed donors made up an early data release. The study, taken as a whole, reports: It was taken for granted in presence/absence analyses that sequencing depth across donors was roughly uniform.

V was trimmed by 0 bases and J by 2 bases, leaving 12 bases between them. CDR3 length: 16 residues. CDR1 SGDLS and CDR2 YYNGEE come from the germline V gene. The PCR contained 60 Vbeta and 13 Jbeta primers. TCRdb's table, derived via immunoSEQ multiplex PCR, lists solely in-frame clones and lacks some. The data contain around 130,000 clones, roughly four fifths of them singletons. Sequencing input: PBMCs. The chain is built from TRBV9 and TRBJ1-3; D is possibly TRBD1 (5 bases). The sequence came from a woman between 40 and 55 years old in good health and CMV-seropositive. The CDR3 sequence: CASSVGGRVTGNTIYF. DNA for the CDR3: TGTGCCAGCAGCGTAGGGGGCAGGGTAACTGGAAACACCATATATTTT.